Each of the 7 T cell receptor beta chains below was sequenced from the same sample in a study of T-cell reconstitution after alpha-beta-depleted transplantation in children. The TCRbeta library was prepared with unique molecular identifiers. TCRdb ran MiXCR on the PCR reads and lists one entry per CDR3 protein. The data hold some 600,000 distinct CDR3 sequences, with over 10% observed a single time. Source: PBMCs, mostly from graft donor cells, taken 360 days after TCRalphabeta/CD19-depleted stem cell transplant. These receptors were collected from a male patient aged 10 to 17 who had a stem cell transplant for acute myeloid leukemia, so the T cells may come from the graft donor.

This clonotype turned up a few times. The chain recombines TRBV28 with TRBJ2-1, with 7 bases that match TRBD1. The CDR3 extends over 16 amino acids. Per germline, CDR1 MDHEN and CDR2 SYDVKM. After removal of 4 bases from V and 1 base from J, the junction contained 7 bases not matched to a gene. The CDR3 loop is CASSSRDRLSYNEQFF. The CDR3 coding sequence is TGTGCCAGCAGTTCCCGGGACAGACTTTCCTACAATGAGCAGTTCTTC.

This clonotype was observed many times. The rearrangement joins TRBV15 to TRBJ2-7; D uncertain. This CDR3 has 14 amino acids. The ends were cut back, 0 bases at V and 6 bases at J, with 12 bases in the middle. CDR1 and CDR2 from the germline V gene are LNHNV and YYDKDF (reference sequence). CDR3 in amino acids: CATSRDDGWAEQYF. DNA of the CDR3: TGTGCCACCAGCAGAGATGATGGGTGGGCCGAGCAGTACTTC. Full variable domain (remainder filled in from reference TRBV15 and TRBJ2-7): DAMVIQNPRYQVTQFGKPVTLSCSQTLNHNVMYWYQQKSSQAPKLLFHYYDKDFNNEADTPDNFQSRRPNTSFCFLDIRSPGLGDTAMYLCATSRDDGWAEQYFGPGTRLTVT.

This clonotype was observed a few times. The chain couples TRBV29-1 to TRBJ2-5; possible D gene TRBD1, 5 bases. The V end lost 8 bases, the J end lost 2 bases, and 18 bases lay between the germline ends. CDR3 length: 14 amino acids. CDR1 is SQVTM, CDR2 ANQGSEA, per germline. CDR3 region: CSLADKGRQETQYF. For the CDR3, the DNA is TGCAGCCTTGCGGACAAGGGGCGACAAGAGACCCAGTACTTC. Full variable domain (rest looked up from reference TRBV29-1 and TRBJ2-5): SAVISQKPSRDICQRGTSLTIQCQVDSQVTMMFWYRQQPGQSLTLIATANQGSEATYESGFVIDKFPISRPNLTFSTLTVSNMSPEDSSIYLCSLADKGRQETQYFGPGTRLLVL.

This chain links TRBV29-1 with TRBJ2-7, with 8 bases identical to TRBD1. The CDR3 spans 13 residues. Germline assignment: CDR1 SQVTM and CDR2 ANQGSEA. V gave up 5 bases and J gave up 3 bases; unmatched junction bases: 6. The DNA for the CDR3 is TGCAGCGTTCCTTCCGGGACAGGCTACGAGCAGTACTTC. Its translation is CSVPSGTGYEQYF.

The V gene is TRBV7-3, the J gene TRBJ2-3; TRBD1 aligns across 11 bases. J was trimmed by 6 bases and V by 1 base; bases with no gene match: 6. The CDR3 spans 16 residues. CDR1 is SGHTA and CDR2 is FQGTGA in the germline V gene. The CDR3 bases are TGTGCCAGCAGCTTAAAAGGACAGGGGGCCTTGGATACGCAGTATTTT. This translates into CASSLKGQGALDTQYF.

There are a few counts of this clonotype. The chain combines TRBV20-1 with TRBJ2-2, with 9 nucleotides matching TRBD2. The germline CDR1 and CDR2 sequences are DFQATT and SNEGSKA (reference sequence). V lost 1 base and J lost 5; bases outside the gene matches: 11. This CDR3 contains 17 residues. The CDR3 region is CSARVLLAGTRTGELFF. In DNA, the CDR3 is TGCAGTGCTAGAGTACTCCTAGCGGGGACGAGGACCGGGGAGCTGTTTTTT.

This clonotype showed up many times. The chain links TRBV5-6 to TRBJ2-1; D is ambiguous. V was clipped by 2 bases and J by 7 bases, with 22 bases between them. Per germline, CDR1 SGHDT and CDR2 YYEEEE. The CDR3 length is 17 residues. CDR3 nucleotide sequence: TGTGCCAGCAGCTTAAATATCATGGTCTCTTCTGGGAATGAGCAGTTCTTC. It translates to CASSLNIMVSSGNEQFF.